This TCR beta chain derives from a study of beta chain features in type 1 diabetes. General study points: Type 1 diabetes patients had VDJ junctions that carried fewer insertions and more deletions. All four CD4+ subsets of Type 1 diabetes patients contained TCRB CDR3s that were moderately but significantly shorter.

This clone was recorded only once. Its antigen is undetermined. Expressed TCRB transcripts were sequenced because the isolated RNA had all been reverse transcribed beforehand. The read count averaged around 3.6 million across naive, central memory and regulatory T cell samples. Measured with immunoSEQ multiplex PCR; TCRdb has only the in-frame clones, and not every one. The table includes some 360,000 clones, 8% to 10% detected once. This CDR3 has 14 amino acids. Looked up from germline, CDR1 is MNHNS and CDR2 is SASEGT. Trimming removed 8 bases at V and 0 bases at J, with 14 bases between. This chain links TRBV6-1 with TRBJ2-7; D possibly uses TRBD1 or TRBD2 (5 bases each). The clonotype originates from a man younger than 40 with type 1 diabetes. The source material was central memory CD4+ T cells from blood. The CDR3: CASSLGRLSYEQYF. As DNA, the CDR3 is TGTGCCAGCTCGCTGGGACGGCTCTCCTACGAGCAGTACTTC.